Sequencing of this TCR beta chain was carried out in a study of early T cells in non-severe SARS-CoV-2 infection. This clonotype has more than one count but fewer than ten. As yet, its antigen is unknown. Findings of the study overall: Matching with VDJdb favored anti-spike CD8 responses (missing private and CD4 specificities).

Tagging with unique molecular identifiers was applied to individual cDNA molecules. TCRdb analysed the 5' RACE reads with MiXCR anew, one entry per CDR3 protein. The top ten clones hold roughly an eighth of a sample with 29,000 or so distinct CDR3 sequences, about 8.6% of them seen once. Looked up from germline, CDR1 is SQVTM and CDR2 is ANQGSEA. The CDR3 length is 14 residues. The ends lost 3 bases at V and 7 bases at J; junction bases unmatched: 9. This clonotype originated in an adult who was a healthcare worker with PCR-confirmed SARS-CoV-2 infection or an uninfected control (not recorded which). The V and J genes are TRBV29-1 and TRBJ2-4; 7 positions agree with TRBD2. The source material was whole blood. The DNA for the CDR3 is TGCAGCGTTGATTTAATTAGGGGAGGGAACATTCAGTACTTC. It is translated as CSVDLIRGGNIQYF. Complete variable domain (other parts from reference TRBV29-1 and TRBJ2-4): SAVISQKPSRDICQRGTSLTIQCQVDSQVTMMFWYRQQPGQSLTLIATANQGSEATYESGFVIDKFPISRPNLTFSTLTVSNMSPEDSSIYLCSVDLIRGGNIQYFGAGTRLSVL.